The source of this T cell receptor (beta chain) is a study of neurological immune-mediated disorders. The V gene's germline CDR1 is SGHRS and CDR2 YFSETQ. CDR3 length: 17 residues. V shed 4 bases, J shed 7 bases, and the junction held 16 bases outside the gene matches. Study conclusions and caveats: None of the CDR3 amino acid sequences of expanded clones were shared across subjects, and this suggested private repertoires in all groups.

Whenever a sequencing run was performed, it yielded over 170 million TCR-beta sequences from 15-18 subjects. TCRdb recomputed calls from the 5' RACE reads with MiXCR, one row per CDR3 protein. The table includes around 69,000 distinct CDR3 sequences, around 3.1% detected once. PBMCs numbering 2 million and stored at -80 C yielded the unsorted libraries. Ten or more counts support this clonotype. Its antigen is unidentified. V gene TRBV5-1 combines with J gene TRBJ2-1; 8 positions agree with TRBD2. Material for sequencing was PBMCs. This TCR was recovered from a man aged 40-49 years with multiple sclerosis. CDR3 coding DNA: TGCGCCAGCAGCCCCCTTCTAGGCGGGGGGATCGGTAATGAGCAGTTCTTC. Its translation is CASSPLLGGGIGNEQFF.